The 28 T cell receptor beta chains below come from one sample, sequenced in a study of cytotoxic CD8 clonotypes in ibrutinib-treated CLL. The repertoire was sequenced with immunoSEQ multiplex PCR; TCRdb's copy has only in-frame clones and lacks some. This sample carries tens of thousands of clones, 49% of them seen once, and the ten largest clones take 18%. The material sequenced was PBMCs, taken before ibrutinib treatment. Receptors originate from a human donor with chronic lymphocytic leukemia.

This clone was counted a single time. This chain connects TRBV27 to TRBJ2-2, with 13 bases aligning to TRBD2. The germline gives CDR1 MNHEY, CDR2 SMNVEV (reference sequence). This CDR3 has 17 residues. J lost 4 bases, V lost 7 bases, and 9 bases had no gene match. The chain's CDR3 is CASTQTSGGAGTGELFF. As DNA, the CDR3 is TGTGCCAGCACGCAAACTAGCGGGGGGGCGGGCACCGGGGAGCTGTTTTTT.

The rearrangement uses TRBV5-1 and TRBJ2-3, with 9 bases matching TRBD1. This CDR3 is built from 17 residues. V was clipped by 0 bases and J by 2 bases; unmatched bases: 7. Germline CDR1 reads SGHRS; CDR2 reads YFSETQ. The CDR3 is CASSLATGTGFTDTQYF. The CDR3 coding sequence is TGCGCCAGCAGCTTGGCCACCGGGACAGGGTTCACAGATACGCAGTATTTT. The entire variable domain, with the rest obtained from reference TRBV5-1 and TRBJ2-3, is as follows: KAGVTQTPRYLIKTRGQQVTLSCSPISGHRSVSWYQQTPGQGLQFLFEYFSETQRNKGNFPGRFSGRQFSNSRSEMNVSTLELGDSALYLCASSLATGTGFTDTQYFGPGTRLTVL.

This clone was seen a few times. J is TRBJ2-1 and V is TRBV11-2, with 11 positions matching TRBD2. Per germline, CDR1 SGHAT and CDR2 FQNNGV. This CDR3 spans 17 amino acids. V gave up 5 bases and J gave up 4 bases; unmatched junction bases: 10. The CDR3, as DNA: TGTGCCAGCAGCCCAAACACTCTAGCGGGGGGTTACAATGAGCAGTTCTTC. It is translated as CASSPNTLAGGYNEQFF.

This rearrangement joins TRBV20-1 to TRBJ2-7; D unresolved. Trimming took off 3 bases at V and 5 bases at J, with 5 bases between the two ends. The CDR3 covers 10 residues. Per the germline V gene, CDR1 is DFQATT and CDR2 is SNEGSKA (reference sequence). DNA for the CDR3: TGCAGTGCTAGCAGAGACGAGCAGTACTTC. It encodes CSASRDEQYF.

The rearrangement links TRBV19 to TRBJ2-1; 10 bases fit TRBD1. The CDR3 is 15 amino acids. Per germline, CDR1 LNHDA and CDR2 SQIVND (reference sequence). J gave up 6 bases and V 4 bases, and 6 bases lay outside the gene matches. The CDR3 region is CASSTGQGSFNEQFF. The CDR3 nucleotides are TGTGCCAGTAGTACGGGACAGGGGAGCTTCAATGAGCAGTTCTTC.

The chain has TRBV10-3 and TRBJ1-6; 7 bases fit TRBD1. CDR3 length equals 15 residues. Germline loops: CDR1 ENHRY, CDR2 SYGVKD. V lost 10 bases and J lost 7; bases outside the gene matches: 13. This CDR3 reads CATGQATRINSPLHF. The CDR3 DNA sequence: TGTGCCACCGGACAGGCAACACGTATAAATTCACCCCTCCACTTT.

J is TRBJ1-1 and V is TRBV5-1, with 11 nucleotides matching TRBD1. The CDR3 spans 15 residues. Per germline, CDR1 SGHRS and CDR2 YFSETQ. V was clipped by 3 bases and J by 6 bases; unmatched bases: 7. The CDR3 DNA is TGCGCCAGCAGCTATACCGGGACAGGGGGATCTGAAGCTTTCTTT. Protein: CASSYTGTGGSEAFF.

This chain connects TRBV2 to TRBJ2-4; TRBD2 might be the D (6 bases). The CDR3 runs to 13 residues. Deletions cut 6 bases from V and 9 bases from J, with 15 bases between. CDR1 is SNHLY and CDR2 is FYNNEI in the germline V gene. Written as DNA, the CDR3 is TGTGCCAGCAGGGCTAGCGAGGGCGGCATTCAGTACTTC. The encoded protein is CASRASEGGIQYF.

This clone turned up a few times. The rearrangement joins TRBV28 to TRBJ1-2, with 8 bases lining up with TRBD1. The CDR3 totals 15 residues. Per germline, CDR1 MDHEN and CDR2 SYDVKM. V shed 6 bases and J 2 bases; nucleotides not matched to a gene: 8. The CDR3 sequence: CASSDGQGANYGYTF. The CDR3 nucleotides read TGTGCCAGCAGCGACGGCCAGGGGGCCAACTATGGCTACACCTTC.

The CDR3 nucleotides read TGTGCCAGCGCTAATAGCGGACAGAAAGAGACCCAGTACTTC. Translation gives CASANSGQKETQYF. The chain joins TRBV6-1 to TRBJ2-5; possibly TRBD1 or TRBD2 for D (6 bases each). Trimming took off 8 bases at V and 3 bases at J, with 16 bases between the two ends. The CDR3 has 14 amino acids. CDR1 and CDR2 (germline): MNHNS, SASEGT.

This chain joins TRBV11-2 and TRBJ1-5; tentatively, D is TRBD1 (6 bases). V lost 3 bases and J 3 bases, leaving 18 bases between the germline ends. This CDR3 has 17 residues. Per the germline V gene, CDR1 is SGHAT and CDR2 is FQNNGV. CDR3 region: CASSLTRDTFFNQPQHF. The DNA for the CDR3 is TGTGCCAGCAGCTTGACGCGGGACACTTTCTTCAATCAGCCCCAGCATTTT.

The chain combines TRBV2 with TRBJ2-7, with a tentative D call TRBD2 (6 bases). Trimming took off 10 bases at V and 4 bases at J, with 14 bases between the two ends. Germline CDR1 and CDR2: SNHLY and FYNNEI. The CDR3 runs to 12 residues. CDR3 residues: CATGTQLYEQYF. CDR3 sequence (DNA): TGTGCCACCGGGACTCAACTTTACGAGCAGTACTTC.

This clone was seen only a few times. CDR3 DNA: TGTGCCAGCAGCAATGGGTCAGGGCGTTCACCCCTCCACTTT. This translates into CASSNGSGRSPLHF. The chain employs TRBV21-1 and TRBJ1-6; no DNA check was done on the table's D call, TRBD1. TRBV21-1 is marked as a pseudogene. This CDR3 region has 14 residues.

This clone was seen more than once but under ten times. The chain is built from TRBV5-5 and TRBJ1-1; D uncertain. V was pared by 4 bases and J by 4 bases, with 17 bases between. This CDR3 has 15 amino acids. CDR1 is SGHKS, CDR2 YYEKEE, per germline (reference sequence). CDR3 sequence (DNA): TGTGCCAGCAGCGACCTGGGGAGGCCGGGCACTGAAGCTTTCTTT. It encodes CASSDLGRPGTEAFF.

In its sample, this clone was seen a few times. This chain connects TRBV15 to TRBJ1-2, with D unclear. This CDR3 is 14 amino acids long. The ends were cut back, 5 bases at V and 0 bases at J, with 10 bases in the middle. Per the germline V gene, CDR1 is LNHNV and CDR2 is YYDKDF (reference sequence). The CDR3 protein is CATSDSQTNYGYTF. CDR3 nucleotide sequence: TGTGCCACCAGCGATTCACAAACTAACTATGGCTACACCTTC.

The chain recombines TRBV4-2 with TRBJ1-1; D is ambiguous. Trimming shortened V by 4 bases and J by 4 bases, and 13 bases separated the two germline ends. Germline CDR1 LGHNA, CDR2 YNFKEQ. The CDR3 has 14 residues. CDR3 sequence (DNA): TGTGCCAGCAGCCCGGGTGTCTTAGGCACTGAAGCTTTCTTT. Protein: CASSPGVLGTEAFF.

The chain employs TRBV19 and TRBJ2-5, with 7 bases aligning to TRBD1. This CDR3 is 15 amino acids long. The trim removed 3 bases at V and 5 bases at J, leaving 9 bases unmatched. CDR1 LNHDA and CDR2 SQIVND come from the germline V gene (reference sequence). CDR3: CASSIVAGGKETQYF. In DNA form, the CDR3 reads TGTGCCAGTAGTATCGTTGCAGGGGGTAAGGAGACCCAGTACTTC.

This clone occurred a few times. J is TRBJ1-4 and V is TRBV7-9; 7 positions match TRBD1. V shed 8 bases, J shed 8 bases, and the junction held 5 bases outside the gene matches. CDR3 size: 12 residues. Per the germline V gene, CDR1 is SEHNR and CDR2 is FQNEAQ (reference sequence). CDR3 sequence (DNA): TGTGCCAGCGGGCAGGGGGAAGAAAAACTGTTTTTT. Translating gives CASGQGEEKLFF.

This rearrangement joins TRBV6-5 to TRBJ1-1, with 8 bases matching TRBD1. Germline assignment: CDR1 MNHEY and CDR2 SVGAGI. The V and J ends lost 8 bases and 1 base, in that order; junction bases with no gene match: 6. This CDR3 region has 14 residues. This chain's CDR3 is CASGQGVENTEAFF. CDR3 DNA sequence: TGTGCCAGCGGACAGGGAGTGGAGAACACTGAAGCTTTCTTT.

The CDR3 reads CASSPTGTSGGAKLYEQYF. DNA for the CDR3: TGCGCCAGCAGCCCGACCGGGACTAGCGGGGGGGCAAAACTCTACGAGCAGTACTTC. V and J are TRBV5-1 and TRBJ2-7; 16 nucleotides agree with TRBD2. Germline V gene sequence: CDR1 SGHRS, CDR2 YFSETQ. The CDR3 totals 19 residues. The V and J ends lost 4 bases and 3 bases, in that order; junction bases with no gene match: 13.

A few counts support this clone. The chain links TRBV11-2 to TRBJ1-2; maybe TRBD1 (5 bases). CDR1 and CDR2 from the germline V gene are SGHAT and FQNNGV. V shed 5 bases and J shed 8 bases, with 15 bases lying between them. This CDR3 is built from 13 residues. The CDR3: CASSPAGLRGYTF. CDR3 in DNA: TGTGCCAGCAGCCCTGCGGGGCTAAGGGGCTACACCTTC.

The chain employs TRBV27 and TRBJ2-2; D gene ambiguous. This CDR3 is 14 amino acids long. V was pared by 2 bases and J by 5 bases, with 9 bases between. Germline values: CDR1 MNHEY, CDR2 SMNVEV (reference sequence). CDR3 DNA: TGTGCCAGCAGTTTAGGGCAGAGAACCGGGGAGCTGTTTTTT. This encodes CASSLGQRTGELFF.

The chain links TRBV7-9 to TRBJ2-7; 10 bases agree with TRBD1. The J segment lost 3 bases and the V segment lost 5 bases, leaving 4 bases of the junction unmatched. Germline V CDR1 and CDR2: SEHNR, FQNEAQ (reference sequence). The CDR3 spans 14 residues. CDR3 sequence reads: CASSAGQGHYEQYF. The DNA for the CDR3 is TGTGCCAGCAGCGCGGGACAGGGGCACTACGAGCAGTACTTC.

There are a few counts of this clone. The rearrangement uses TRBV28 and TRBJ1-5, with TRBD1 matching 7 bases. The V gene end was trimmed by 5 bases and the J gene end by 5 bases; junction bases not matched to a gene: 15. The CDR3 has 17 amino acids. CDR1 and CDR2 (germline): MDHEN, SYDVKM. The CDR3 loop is CASSRRQGTARYQPQHF. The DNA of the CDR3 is TGTGCCAGCAGTAGAAGACAGGGAACGGCCCGATATCAGCCCCAGCATTTT. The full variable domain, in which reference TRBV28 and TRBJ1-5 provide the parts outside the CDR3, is DVKVTQSSRYLVKRTGEKVFLECVQDMDHENMFWYRQDPGLGLRLIYFSYDVKMKEKGDIPEGYSVSREKKERFSLILESASTNQTSMYLCASSRRQGTARYQPQHFGDGTRLSIL.

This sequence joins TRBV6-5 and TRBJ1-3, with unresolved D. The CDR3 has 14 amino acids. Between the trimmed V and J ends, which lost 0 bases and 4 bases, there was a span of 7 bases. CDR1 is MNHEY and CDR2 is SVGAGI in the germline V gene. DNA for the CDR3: TGTGCCAGCAGTTACTCGACGCAGGGAAACACCATATATTTT. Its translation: CASSYSTQGNTIYF.

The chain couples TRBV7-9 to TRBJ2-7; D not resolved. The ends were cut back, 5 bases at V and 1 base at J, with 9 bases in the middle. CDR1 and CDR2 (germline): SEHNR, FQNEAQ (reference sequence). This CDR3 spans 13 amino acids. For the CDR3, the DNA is TGTGCCAGCAGCCAGTCGGATTCCTACGAGCAGTACTTC. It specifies CASSQSDSYEQYF.

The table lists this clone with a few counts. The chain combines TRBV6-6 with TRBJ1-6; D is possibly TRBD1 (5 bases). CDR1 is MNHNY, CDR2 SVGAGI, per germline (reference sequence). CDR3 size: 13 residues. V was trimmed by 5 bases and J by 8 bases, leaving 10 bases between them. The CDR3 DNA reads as TGTGCCAGCAGTCAGGGACGATATTCACCCCTCCACTTT. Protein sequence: CASSQGRYSPLHF.

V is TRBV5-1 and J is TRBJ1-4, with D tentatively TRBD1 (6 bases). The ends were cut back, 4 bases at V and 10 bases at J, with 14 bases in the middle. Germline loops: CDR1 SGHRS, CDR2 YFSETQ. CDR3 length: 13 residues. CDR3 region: CASSAGQFGKLFF. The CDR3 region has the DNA TGCGCCAGCAGCGCTGGACAGTTTGGAAAACTGTTTTTT. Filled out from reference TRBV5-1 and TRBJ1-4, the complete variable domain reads KAGVTQTPRYLIKTRGQQVTLSCSPISGHRSVSWYQQTPGQGLQFLFEYFSETQRNKGNFPGRFSGRQFSNSRSEMNVSTLELGDSALYLCASSAGQFGKLFFGSGTQLSVL.